This T cell receptor (beta chain) comes out of a study of T cells after yellow fever vaccination. TCRdb redid the calling of the 5' RACE reads with MiXCR, one entry per CDR3 protein. The sample holds around 550,000 distinct CDR3 sequences; roughly 21% are singletons and the top ten take roughly an eighth. General observations from the study: A large majority of primary-vaccination clones showed up again after the booster (96% CD4, 75% to 90% CD8).

Concerning this clonotype itself: Its antigen is not identified.

Trimming cost V 0 bases and J 7 bases, with 14 bases left between them. The CDR3 length is 15 residues. CDR1 and CDR2 (germline): SGHDT, YYEEEE. Material: PBMCs, obtained 15 days after the yellow fever booster vaccination. This rearrangement joins TRBV5-6 to TRBJ2-1; D gene uncertain. This clonotype was obtained from a man aged 25-45 years who received the YFV17D yellow fever vaccine. Here the CDR3 reads CASSLVQLLGNEQFF. CDR3 sequence (DNA): TGTGCCAGCAGCTTGGTTCAGCTTTTGGGGAATGAGCAGTTCTTC.